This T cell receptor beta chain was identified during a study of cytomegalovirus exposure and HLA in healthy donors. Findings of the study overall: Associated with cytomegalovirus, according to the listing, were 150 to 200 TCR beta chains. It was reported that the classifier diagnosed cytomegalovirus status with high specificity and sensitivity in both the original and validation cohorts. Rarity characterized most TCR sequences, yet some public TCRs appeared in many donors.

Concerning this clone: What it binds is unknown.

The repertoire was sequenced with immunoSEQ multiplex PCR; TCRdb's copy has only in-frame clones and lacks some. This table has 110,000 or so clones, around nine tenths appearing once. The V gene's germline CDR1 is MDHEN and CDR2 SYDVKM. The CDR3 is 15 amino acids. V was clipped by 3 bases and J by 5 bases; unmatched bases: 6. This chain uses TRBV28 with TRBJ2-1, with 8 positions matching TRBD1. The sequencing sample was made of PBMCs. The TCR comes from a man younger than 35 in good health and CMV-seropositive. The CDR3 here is CASSFSGGLHNEQFF. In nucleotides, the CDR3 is TGTGCCAGCAGTTTCTCAGGGGGCCTCCACAATGAGCAGTTCTTC. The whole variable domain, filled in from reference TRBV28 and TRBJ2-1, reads DVKVTQSSRYLVKRTGEKVFLECVQDMDHENMFWYRQDPGLGLRLIYFSYDVKMKEKGDIPEGYSVSREKKERFSLILESASTNQTSMYLCASSFSGGLHNEQFFGPGTRLTVL.